Given below is one T cell receptor (beta chain) in context. This sample was included in a study of OX40 agonist ivuxolimab in advanced cancers. Study information: Therapy given before enrollment (anti-PD-1, anti-PD-L1 or anti-CTLA-4) was allowed, and around 41% had some.

Germline values: CDR1 SGHTA, CDR2 FQGTGA. CDR3 size: 12 residues. V shed 7 bases and J shed 10 bases, with 14 bases lying between them. Some clones are missing from TCRdb's copy, which holds only in-frame ones; the method was immunoSEQ multiplex PCR. The repertoire holds 16,000 or so clones, with 75% to 90% as singletons. The sample here was CD4+ or CD8+ T cells sorted from blood, taken in a trial of the OX40 agonist ivuxolimab. This rearrangement joins TRBV7-3 to TRBJ2-1; D is uncertain. The sequence was collected from an adult with an advanced solid tumor such as melanoma, head and neck, liver or kidney cancer. In nucleotides, the CDR3 is TGTGCCAGCACCATTCCCGGAGAGGAGCAGTTCTTC. Protein sequence: CASTIPGEEQFF.